The entry below gives a single T cell receptor (beta chain) sequence along with its context. Its antigen is unknown. The CDR3 sequence is 13 residues long. V lost 6 bases, J lost 6 bases, and 12 bases lay in between. CDR1 and CDR2 from the germline V gene are SGHRS and YFSETQ. This entry comes from a study of blood T cells in healthy people across ages. Study observations and caveats: Samples with more naive T cells showed higher observed beta diversity.

Primed by a sample-barcoded 5' primer and a J-beta primer mix, a second PCR proceeded for roughly 6 to 12 cycles. In TCRdb, the 5' RACE reads were re-called with MiXCR into one record per CDR3 protein. The sample contains some 790,000 distinct CDR3 sequences, around 26% of which appear only once. Sample: blood. The V and J genes are TRBV5-1 and TRBJ2-2; no reliable D call. This sequence was found in a woman older than 75 in good health. The CDR3 sequence is CASNMGPPGELFF. For the CDR3, the DNA is TGCGCCAGCAACATGGGTCCGCCCGGGGAGCTGTTTTTT.